Below are 13 T cell receptor beta chains sequenced from a single sample in a study of a mutant IDH1 vaccine in newly diagnosed glioma. Method: immunoSEQ multiplex PCR; TCRdb's copy keeps in-frame clones and lacks some. The table lists around 60,000 clones, more than 75% of them singletons, with roughly 4% in the top ten. As to time point: week 23, last vaccination. It was 300 ug of mutant IDH1 20-mer peptide that made up each vaccine dose, given with topical imiquimod. No antigens are known for them. The sample was PBMCs, taken from a glioma patient whose treatment included an IDH1 peptide vaccine. The source is a man aged 25-45 years with glioma.

The rearrangement links TRBV2 to TRBJ2-2; 7 bases line up with TRBD2. Looked up from germline, CDR1 is SNHLY and CDR2 is FYNNEI. This CDR3 is 16 amino acids long. V shed 2 bases, J shed 6 bases, and the junction held 9 bases outside the gene matches. CDR3 sequence reads: CASSEIYPRGAGELFF. CDR3 nucleotide sequence: TGTGCCAGCAGTGAAATTTACCCTCGGGGGGCCGGGGAGCTGTTTTTT.

Details on this clone: Germline is not matched at one junction end, which may reflect a read error. The J gene is TRBJ1-1, the V gene TRBV18; 7 bases match TRBD1. CDR1 and CDR2 from the germline V gene are KGHSH and LQKENI. This CDR3 comprises 13 residues. The CDR3 DNA reads TGTGCCAGCTCACCCACAGGGGACACTGGAGCTTTCTTT. Protein product: CASSPTGDTGAFF.

The chain couples TRBV27 to TRBJ1-1; D is ambiguous. Germline values: CDR1 MNHEY, CDR2 SMNVEV (reference sequence). This CDR3 has 14 amino acids. Trimming stripped 7 bases from V and 2 bases from J, with 14 bases between. The CDR3 region is CASTSRHPNTEAFF. In DNA form, the CDR3 reads TGTGCCAGCACCTCACGACACCCAAACACTGAAGCTTTCTTT.

The rearrangement uses TRBV4-1 and TRBJ2-5; 7 bases are a match to TRBD2. TRBJ2-7 matches the DNA end more closely, so the J call is doubtful. This CDR3 spans 16 amino acids. The germline CDR1 and CDR2 sequences are MGHRA and YSYEKL. The CDR3 reads CASSQPPTGGSREQYF. The CDR3 DNA reads as TGCGCCAGCAGCCAGCCGCCCACCGGGGGGAGTCGCGAGCAGTACTTC.

The genes are TRBV2 and TRBJ2-7; D uncertain. Germline V gene sequence: CDR1 SNHLY, CDR2 FYNNEI. This CDR3 comprises 13 residues. V lost 4 bases and J 3 bases, leaving 10 bases between the germline ends. The CDR3 DNA is TGTGCCAGCAGTGGGACCCGTCACTACGAGCAGTACTTC. This encodes CASSGTRHYEQYF.

The chain couples TRBV29-1 to TRBJ2-2, with 11 bases identical to TRBD1. The germline V gene has CDR1 SQVTM and CDR2 ANQGSEA. The CDR3 runs 19 residues. The CDR3 reads CSALSPSEPGQGVTGELFF. The CDR3 DNA reads TGCAGTGCGCTTAGTCCATCTGAACCGGGACAGGGGGTTACCGGGGAGCTGTTTTTT.

The genes are TRBV6-5 and TRBJ1-1; D gene uncertain. Germline V CDR1 and CDR2: MNHEY, SVGAGI. CDR3 length: 15 amino acids. V lost 0 bases to trimming and J lost 1 base, with 9 bases between them. In DNA form, the CDR3 reads TGTGCCAGCAGTTACTCTTCGCAGACGAACACTGAAGCTTTCTTT. Translation: CASSYSSQTNTEAFF.

The chain has TRBV7-9 and TRBJ2-1, with 7 bases identical to TRBD1. The CDR3 is 15 amino acids. Germline CDR1 reads SEHNR; CDR2 reads FQNEAQ (reference sequence). V shed 4 bases and J 4 bases; nucleotides not matched to a gene: 7. The CDR3 protein is CASSSLGQFYNEQFF. As DNA, the CDR3 is TGTGCCAGCAGCTCCCTGGGACAGTTTTACAATGAGCAGTTCTTC.

The chain recombines TRBV6-4 with TRBJ2-1, with TRBD2 matching over 10 bases. Germline V gene data show CDR1 as MRHNA and CDR2 as SNTAGT. The CDR3 length is 15 residues. V shed 4 bases, J shed 0 bases, and the junction held 0 bases outside the gene matches. The chain's CDR3 is CASSVAGGSYNEQFF. The CDR3 DNA reads TGTGCCAGCAGTGTAGCGGGGGGCTCCTACAATGAGCAGTTCTTC.

Only one count was recorded for this clone. This chain links TRBV30 with TRBJ1-1; unclear D gene. The germline V gene encodes CDR1 GTSNPN and CDR2 SVGIG (reference sequence). The V end lost 0 bases, the J end lost 2 bases, and 7 bases lay between the germline ends. The CDR3 is 13 residues long. The CDR3 DNA sequence: TGTGCCTGGAGTGTGTTGCCCAACACTGAAGCTTTCTTT. Amino acid sequence: CAWSVLPNTEAFF.

This clone was seen a single time. J is TRBJ2-1 and V is TRBV7-9; TRBD2 might be the D (5 bases). The CDR3 has 14 amino acids. Trimming took 5 bases from V and 15 from J, leaving 23 bases between them. CDR1 and CDR2 from the germline V gene are SEHNR and FQNEAQ (reference sequence). This CDR3 reads CASSKDGRASRAFF. The CDR3 DNA sequence: TGTGCCAGCAGCAAAGACGGGCGGGCGTCTAGGGCGTTCTTC. The full variable domain, its missing parts supplied by reference TRBV7-9 and TRBJ2-1, is DTGVSQNPRHKITKRGQNVTFRCDPISEHNRLYWYRQTLGQGPEFLTYFQNEAQLEKSRLLSDRFSAERPKGSFSTLEIQRTEQGDSAMYLCASSKDGRASRAFFGPGTRLTVL.

The CDR3 DNA is TGTGCCATCAGTGAACGGGGGGCTGGGCAGCCCCAGCATTTT. It is translated as CAISERGAGQPQHF. The chain is built from TRBV10-3 and TRBJ1-5, with a possible D match to TRBD1 (6 bases). V dropped 3 bases and J dropped 7 bases, with 13 bases sitting between them. Germline V gene sequence: CDR1 ENHRY, CDR2 SYGVKD. The CDR3 is 14 residues long.

The V call is TRBV6-5, the J call TRBJ1-2; no reliable D call. CDR1 is MNHEY, CDR2 SVGAGI, per germline. The CDR3 covers 16 residues. Trimming removed 0 bases from V and 5 bases from J, with 16 bases in between. The CDR3 DNA sequence: TGTGCCAGCAGTTACTCTCCCAGACCTGTTGGGTATGGCTACACCTTC. Protein: CASSYSPRPVGYGYTF.